This T cell receptor beta chain was retrieved from a study of CD8+ T cells in alopecia areata. Whole-study context: Treatment comprised oral tofacitinib, 5 to 10 mg twice daily, in treated patients. Broader study findings: Patients shared TCRs less clearly than mice did, possibly for HLA-related reasons. Scalp samples also yield sequences of resident alphabeta T cells from normal skin.

With regard to this clone: Its antigen is currently unknown.

The germline gives CDR1 SGHRS, CDR2 YFSETQ. J gave up 2 bases and V 4 bases, and 7 bases lay outside the gene matches. CDR3 length equals 16 residues. Isolated RNA was reverse transcribed into cDNA used as the sequencing template. Here immunoSEQ multiplex PCR was the method, and the copy in TCRdb shows in-frame clones only, minus some. The table includes hundreds of thousands of clones, about 68% detected once. Sequences were derived from CD4+ T cells sorted from blood, sampled at week 0. The V call is TRBV5-1, the J call TRBJ2-3, with 10 bases identical to TRBD1. This sequence was found in a human donor with alopecia areata. CDR3 in DNA: TGCGCCAGCAGCCTACGACAGGGGGCCTCCACAGATACGCAGTATTTT. Translation: CASSLRQGASTDTQYF.